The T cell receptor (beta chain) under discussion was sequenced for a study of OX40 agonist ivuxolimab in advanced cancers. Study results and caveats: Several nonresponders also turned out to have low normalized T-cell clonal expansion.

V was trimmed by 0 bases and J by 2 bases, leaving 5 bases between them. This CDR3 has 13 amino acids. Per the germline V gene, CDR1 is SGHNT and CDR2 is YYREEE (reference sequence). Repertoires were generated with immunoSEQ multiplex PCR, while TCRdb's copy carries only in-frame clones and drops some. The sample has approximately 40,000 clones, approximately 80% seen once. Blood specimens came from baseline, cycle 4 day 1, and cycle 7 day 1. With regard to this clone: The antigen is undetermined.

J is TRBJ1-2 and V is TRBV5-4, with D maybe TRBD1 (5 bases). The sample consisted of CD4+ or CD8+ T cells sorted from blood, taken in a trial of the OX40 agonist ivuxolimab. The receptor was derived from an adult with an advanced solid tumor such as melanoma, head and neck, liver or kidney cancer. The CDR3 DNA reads TGTGCCAGCAGCTTGGCAGGGAACTATGGCTACACCTTC. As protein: CASSLAGNYGYTF.